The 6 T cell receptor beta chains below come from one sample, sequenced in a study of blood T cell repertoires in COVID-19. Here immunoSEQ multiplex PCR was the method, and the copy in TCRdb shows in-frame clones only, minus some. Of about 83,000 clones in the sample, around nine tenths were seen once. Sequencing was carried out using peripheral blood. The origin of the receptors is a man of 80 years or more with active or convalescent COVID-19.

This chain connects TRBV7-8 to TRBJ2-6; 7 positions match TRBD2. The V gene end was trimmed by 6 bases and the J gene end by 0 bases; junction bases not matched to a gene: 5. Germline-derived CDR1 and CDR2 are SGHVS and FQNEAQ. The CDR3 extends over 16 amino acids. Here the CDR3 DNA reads TGTGCCAGCAGGGTAGGCGGGGGCTCTGGGGCCAACGTCCTGACTTTC. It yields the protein CASRVGGGSGANVLTF. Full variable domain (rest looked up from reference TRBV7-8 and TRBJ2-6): GAGVSQSPRYKVAKRGQDVALRCDPISGHVSLFWYQQALGQGPEFLTYFQNEAQLDKSGLPSDRFFAERPEGSVSTLKIQRTQQEDSAVYLCASRVGGGSGANVLTFGAGSRLTVL.

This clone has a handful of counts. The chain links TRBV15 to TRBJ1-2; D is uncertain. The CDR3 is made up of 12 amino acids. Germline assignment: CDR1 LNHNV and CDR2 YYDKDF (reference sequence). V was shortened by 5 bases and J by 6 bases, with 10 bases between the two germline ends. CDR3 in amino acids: CATSGQQDGYTF. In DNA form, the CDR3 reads TGTGCCACCAGCGGTCAACAAGATGGCTACACCTTC.

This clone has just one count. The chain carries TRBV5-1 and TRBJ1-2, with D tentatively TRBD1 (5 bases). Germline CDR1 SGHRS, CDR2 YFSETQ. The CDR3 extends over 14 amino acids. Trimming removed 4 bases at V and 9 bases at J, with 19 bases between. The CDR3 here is CASSPEGREVRYTF. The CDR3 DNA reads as TGCGCCAGCAGCCCAGAGGGCAGGGAGGTACGCTACACCTTC.

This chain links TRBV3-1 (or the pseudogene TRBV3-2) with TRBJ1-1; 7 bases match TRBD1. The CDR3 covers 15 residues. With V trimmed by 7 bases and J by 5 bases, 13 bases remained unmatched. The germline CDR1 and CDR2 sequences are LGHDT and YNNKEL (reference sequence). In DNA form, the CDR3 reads TGTGCCAGCATGACGCAGGGGGGCCGGGGGACTGAAGCTTTCTTT. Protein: CASMTQGGRGTEAFF.

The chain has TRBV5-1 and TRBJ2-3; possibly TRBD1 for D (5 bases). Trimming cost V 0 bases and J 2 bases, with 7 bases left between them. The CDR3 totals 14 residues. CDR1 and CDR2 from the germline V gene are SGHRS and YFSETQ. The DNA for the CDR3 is TGCGCCAGCAGCTTGGAGGGGCCCACAGATACGCAGTATTTT. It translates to CASSLEGPTDTQYF.

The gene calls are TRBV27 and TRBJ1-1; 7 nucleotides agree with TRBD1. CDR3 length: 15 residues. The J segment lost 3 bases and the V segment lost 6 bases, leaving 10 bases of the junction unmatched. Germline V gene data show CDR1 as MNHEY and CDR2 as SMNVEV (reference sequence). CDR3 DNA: TGTGCCAGCAGATCTTATGACAGGGCAGACACTGAAGCTTTCTTT. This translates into CASRSYDRADTEAFF.